Following are 22 T cell receptor beta chains from one sample sequenced in a study of blood T cell repertoires in COVID-19. TCRdb's copy holds only in-frame clones and misses some; the assay was immunoSEQ multiplex PCR. Of approximately 75,000 clones in the sample, approximately 80% are singletons; the top ten hold around 22%. The sequencing sample was made of peripheral blood. These receptors were obtained from a woman aged 45-65 years with acute or convalescent COVID-19.

The genes are TRBV28 and TRBJ1-5; D unresolved. The CDR3 runs to 14 residues. V dropped 6 bases and J dropped 0 bases, with 9 bases sitting between them. The germline gives CDR1 MDHEN, CDR2 SYDVKM. CDR3: CASSLANSNQPQHF. The CDR3, as DNA: TGTGCCAGCAGCCTGGCCAATAGCAATCAGCCCCAGCATTTT. The variable domain in full, with the rest retrieved from reference TRBV28 and TRBJ1-5, is DVKVTQSSRYLVKRTGEKVFLECVQDMDHENMFWYRQDPGLGLRLIYFSYDVKMKEKGDIPEGYSVSREKKERFSLILESASTNQTSMYLCASSLANSNQPQHFGDGTRLSIL.

CDR3 in DNA: TGCAGCGTGGCGGTCTCAAGCTCCTACAATGAGCAGTTCTTC. The encoded protein is CSVAVSSSYNEQFF. The chain joins TRBV29-1 to TRBJ2-1; D gene unclear. The germline V gene encodes CDR1 SQVTM and CDR2 ANQGSEA. The CDR3 runs to 14 residues. V was trimmed by 6 bases and J by 0 bases, leaving 12 bases between them.

This clone has only one observation. The chain employs TRBV6-2 or TRBV6-3 and TRBJ2-5; 9 bases agree with TRBD2. Germline assignment: CDR1 MNHEY and CDR2 SVGEGT. J lost 5 bases, V lost 2 bases, and 3 bases had no gene match. There are 14 residues in the CDR3. CDR3 nucleotide sequence: TGTGCCAGCAGTTACGTCACTAGCGGGGAGACCCAGTACTTC. Translating it yields CASSYVTSGETQYF.

The genes are TRBV19 and TRBJ2-7; 10 nucleotides align to TRBD1. CDR3 length equals 15 residues. The germline V gene has CDR1 LNHDA and CDR2 SQIVND (reference sequence). With 4 bases clipped from V and 4 bases from J, the junction kept 7 bases outside the gene matches. CDR3 protein: CASSRGDRGLYEQYF. The CDR3 DNA sequence: TGTGCCAGTAGTAGGGGGGACAGGGGATTGTACGAGCAGTACTTC.

This clone was recorded once. The rearrangement uses TRBV13 and TRBJ2-3, with D possibly being TRBD2 (6 bases). Deletions cut 1 base from V and 1 base from J, with 12 bases between. Germline CDR1 reads PRHDT; CDR2 reads FYEKMQ (reference sequence). CDR3 length: 16 residues. The CDR3: CASSLEGLKRTDTQYF. DNA for the CDR3: TGTGCCAGCAGCTTAGAGGGACTCAAACGCACAGATACGCAGTATTTT.

V is TRBV5-1 and J is TRBJ2-6, with TRBD2 identical over 8 bases. The germline V gene has CDR1 SGHRS and CDR2 YFSETQ. The CDR3 length is 17 residues. With 6 bases clipped from V and 3 bases from J, the junction kept 11 bases outside the gene matches. CDR3 residues: CASTLSGGAGGANVLTF. DNA of the CDR3: TGCGCCAGCACCCTGAGCGGGGGCGCGGGTGGGGCCAACGTCCTGACTTTC. Filled out from reference TRBV5-1 and TRBJ2-6, the complete variable domain reads KAGVTQTPRYLIKTRGQQVTLSCSPISGHRSVSWYQQTPGQGLQFLFEYFSETQRNKGNFPGRFSGRQFSNSRSEMNVSTLELGDSALYLCASTLSGGAGGANVLTFGAGSRLTVL.

The genes are TRBV28 and TRBJ1-4, with D possibly TRBD1 on 5 matching bases. Deletions cut 2 bases from V and 8 bases from J, with 18 bases between. Per germline, CDR1 MDHEN and CDR2 SYDVKM. The CDR3 loop spans 16 amino acids. Written as DNA, the CDR3 is TGTGCCAGCAGTTTAAAGGGCCAGGGCTGGGGAGAAAAACTGTTTTTT. Its translation: CASSLKGQGWGEKLFF.

This clone occurred a few times. This chain links TRBV6-6 with TRBJ2-3; 7 nucleotides match TRBD1. The V and J ends lost 6 bases and 1 base, in that order; junction bases with no gene match: 7. This CDR3 comprises 15 residues. CDR1 is MNHNY and CDR2 is SVGAGI in the germline V gene (reference sequence). The CDR3 here is CASRDRIRGTDTQYF. DNA for the CDR3: TGTGCCAGCAGGGACAGGATTCGTGGCACAGATACGCAGTATTTT.

V is TRBV19 and J is TRBJ1-3; D remains unclear. Germline V lookup: CDR1 LNHDA, CDR2 SQIVND (reference sequence). Trimming took off 5 bases at V and 0 bases at J, with 11 bases between the two ends. The CDR3 spans 15 residues. The CDR3 protein is CASSFRGSSGNTIYF. The CDR3 nucleotides read TGTGCCAGTAGTTTCCGGGGTAGCTCTGGAAACACCATATATTTT.

The chain couples TRBV28 to TRBJ2-1; D is possibly TRBD1 (7 bases). This CDR3 is 16 amino acids long. The V end was cut by 2 bases, the J end by 5 bases, with 16 bases between. The V gene's germline CDR1 is MDHEN and CDR2 SYDVKM. The CDR3 here is CASSLLIGRGDNEQFF. In DNA, the CDR3 is TGTGCCAGCAGTTTACTGATTGGCAGGGGGGACAATGAGCAGTTCTTC.

The table lists this clone with a count of one. The chain is built from TRBV10-3 and TRBJ2-3; D may be TRBD2 (5 bases). With 10 bases removed from V and 2 bases from J, the gap between germline ends came to 16 bases. The CDR3 contains 14 residues. CDR1 is ENHRY and CDR2 is SYGVKD in the germline V gene. The CDR3 DNA follows: TGTGCCACCCTATCTCGGACTTCCACAGATACGCAGTATTTT. Protein: CATLSRTSTDTQYF.

The chain has TRBV7-3 and TRBJ2-7; 8 nucleotides match TRBD2. Germline V gives CDR1 SGHTA, CDR2 FQGTGA. The CDR3 is 15 amino acids. With 3 bases clipped from V and 2 bases from J, the junction kept 6 bases outside the gene matches. The DNA for the CDR3 is TGTGCCAGCAGCTTGCTAGCGGGCCCGGCCTACGAGCAGTACTTC. The encoded protein is CASSLLAGPAYEQYF.

The V call is TRBV30, the J call TRBJ2-7; 8 bases fit TRBD1. Unmatched junction bases numbered 5, after V lost 8 bases and J lost 2 bases. The germline V gene encodes CDR1 GTSNPN and CDR2 SVGIG (reference sequence). The CDR3 consists of 12 residues. CDR3 coding DNA: TGTGCCCTTCGGGGACAGGCCTACGAGCAGTACTTC. The encoded protein is CALRGQAYEQYF.

This clone was observed once. V usage is TRBV14 and J usage is TRBJ1-5; D not resolved. CDR3 size: 15 residues. The germline V gene encodes CDR1 SGHDN and CDR2 FVKESK. V was pared by 3 bases and J by 7 bases, with 16 bases between. In DNA form, the CDR3 reads TGTGCCAGCAGCCATGACCCCGGGAGTTGGCAGCCCCAGCATTTT. It specifies CASSHDPGSWQPQHF.

V usage is TRBV18 and J usage is TRBJ2-7; 7 bases fit TRBD1. Germline V gene lookup returns CDR1 KGHSH and CDR2 LQKENI. V trimming: 2 bases; J trimming: 3 bases; junction bases outside the gene matches: 7. The CDR3 length is 15 residues. Here the CDR3 DNA reads TGTGCCAGCTCACCAGAGGGGGCGGTACTCTACGAGCAGTACTTC. Its protein is CASSPEGAVLYEQYF.

The gene calls are TRBV19 and TRBJ2-1; 8 bases line up with TRBD2. Germline lookup yields CDR1 LNHDA and CDR2 SQIVND (reference sequence). This CDR3 has 14 residues. Germline trimming cut 7 bases from V and 8 bases from J; bases unmatched to any gene: 10. This CDR3 is CASNYPGGRDEQFF. The CDR3 bases are TGTGCCAGTAACTATCCGGGAGGGCGCGATGAGCAGTTCTTC.

V usage is TRBV7-9 and J usage is TRBJ2-7; the D gene is possibly TRBD2 (6 bases). Trimming cost V 1 base and J 1 base, with 8 bases left between them. Germline CDR1 SEHNR, CDR2 FQNEAQ (reference sequence). The CDR3 is 14 amino acids. DNA for the CDR3: TGTGCCAGCAGCTTAGATGGGGGGTCCTACGAGCAGTACTTC. Amino acid sequence: CASSLDGGSYEQYF. Full variable domain (remainder filled in from reference TRBV7-9 and TRBJ2-7): DTGVSQNPRHKITKRGQNVTFRCDPISEHNRLYWYRQTLGQGPEFLTYFQNEAQLEKSRLLSDRFSAERPKGSFSTLEIQRTEQGDSAMYLCASSLDGGSYEQYFGPGTRLTVT.

This chain links TRBV6-5 with TRBJ2-7; D is possibly TRBD2 (5 bases). The CDR3 is 14 amino acids. V was shortened by 5 bases and J by 5 bases, with 16 bases between the two germline ends. Germline V CDR1 and CDR2: MNHEY, SVGAGI. This CDR3 is CASSPAASHHEQYF. The CDR3 bases are TGTGCCAGCAGTCCCGCGGCTAGCCACCACGAGCAGTACTTC.

This clone was detected a few times. This chain joins TRBV18 and TRBJ2-7, with 7 bases that match TRBD1. The ends lost 2 bases at V and 3 bases at J; junction bases unmatched: 4. The CDR3 is 14 residues long. The germline CDR1 and CDR2 sequences are KGHSH and LQKENI. CDR3 nucleotides: TGTGCCAGCTCACCATATCGGGACAGCTACGAGCAGTACTTC. This codes for CASSPYRDSYEQYF. The entire variable domain, with the rest obtained from reference TRBV18 and TRBJ2-7, is as follows: NAGVMQNPRHLVRRRGQEARLRCSPMKGHSHVYWYRQLPEEGLKFMVYLQKENIIDESGMPKERFSAEFPKEGPSILRIQQVVRGDSAAYFCASSPYRDSYEQYFGPGTRLTVT.

This clone was counted only a few times. The chain joins TRBV19 to TRBJ2-2; 7 nucleotides line up with TRBD1. After removal of 3 bases from V and 2 bases from J, the junction contained 6 bases not matched to a gene. This CDR3 has 16 amino acids. CDR1 is LNHDA, CDR2 SQIVND, per germline (reference sequence). The CDR3: CASSIDREVNTGELFF. As DNA, the CDR3 is TGTGCCAGTAGTATTGACAGGGAAGTTAACACCGGGGAGCTGTTTTTT.

The V and J genes are TRBV5-1 and TRBJ2-1, with 14 positions matching TRBD2. V lost 5 bases, J lost 8 bases, and 6 bases stayed unmatched. The CDR3 consists of 15 residues. Per germline, CDR1 SGHRS and CDR2 YFSETQ. CDR3 sequence reads: CASSSGTSGSHEQFF. The CDR3 nucleotides read TGCGCCAGCAGTTCCGGGACTAGCGGGAGCCATGAGCAGTTCTTC.

The chain carries TRBV11-1 and TRBJ2-2; D is undetermined. Deletions cut 6 bases from V and 8 bases from J, with 7 bases between. Per the germline V gene, CDR1 is SGHAT and CDR2 is FQDESV (reference sequence). The CDR3 extends over 11 amino acids. CDR3 bases: TGTGCCAGCAGTGCAACTGGGGAGCTGTTTTTT. Protein sequence: CASSATGELFF. Complete variable domain (other parts from reference TRBV11-1 and TRBJ2-2): EAEVAQSPRYKITEKSQAVAFWCDPISGHATLYWYRQILGQGPELLVQFQDESVVDDSQLPKDRFSAERLKGVDSTLKIQPAELGDSAMYLCASSATGELFFGEGSRLTVL.